Below are 24 T cell receptor beta chains sequenced from a single sample in a study of blood T cell repertoires in COVID-19. Sequencing used immunoSEQ multiplex PCR; TCRdb keeps in-frame clones, though not all of them. The table records about 120,000 clones, around 90% of them present only once. Sample: peripheral blood. The origin of the receptors is an older woman with COVID-19, enrolled during active disease.

About this clone: Without the conserved terminal phenylalanine or tryptophan, this CDR3 likely stems from a read error. The limits of the CDR3 on the DNA are not certain, so only TCRdb's listed CDR3 is given. V usage is TRBV10-3 and J usage is TRBJ1-3; TRBD1, the table's D call, was not compared with the DNA. Germline loops: CDR1 ENHRY, CDR2 SYGVKD. Inclusive of both ends, the CDR3 amounts to 13 amino acids. This CDR3 reads CAISLSPGTGFKV.

The gene calls are TRBV5-4 and TRBJ1-3, with TRBD1 identical over 7 bases. CDR3 length: 15 residues. Losses at the gene ends were 4 bases for V and 3 bases for J; bases not matched to a gene: 7. In germline, CDR1 is SGHNT, CDR2 YYREEE (reference sequence). The CDR3 DNA is TGTGCCAGCAGCGCAGACAGGGTGGGTGGAAACACCATATATTTT. This codes for CASSADRVGGNTIYF.

This clone has a single count. J is TRBJ2-3 and V is TRBV12-3 or TRBV12-4; D may be TRBD1 (7 bases). CDR3 length equals 12 residues. V lost 5 bases, J lost 14 bases, and 17 bases lay in between. In DNA, the CDR3 is TGTGCCAGCAGTCCGAGGACAGGAGGGGTGTATTTT. Amino acids: CASSPRTGGVYF.

The V and J genes are TRBV5-5 and TRBJ1-4, with 7 bases identical to TRBD1. This CDR3 region has 13 residues. CDR1 and CDR2 (germline): SGHKS, YYEKEE (reference sequence). V dropped 3 bases and J dropped 7; count of bases not matched to a gene: 3. The CDR3 protein is CASSWTGGEKLFF. CDR3 coding DNA: TGTGCCAGCAGCTGGACAGGAGGTGAAAAACTGTTTTTT. The full variable domain, in which reference TRBV5-5 and TRBJ1-4 provide the parts outside the CDR3, is DAGVTQSPTHLIKTRGQQVTLRCSPISGHKSVSWYQQVLGQGPQFIFQYYEKEERGRGNFPDRFSARQFPNYSSELNVNALLLGDSALYLCASSWTGGEKLFFGSGTQLSVL.

The chain couples TRBV6-4 to TRBJ2-3; 11 nucleotides agree with TRBD1. The germline V gene encodes CDR1 MRHNA and CDR2 SNTAGT. The ends lost 4 bases at V and 4 bases at J; junction bases unmatched: 4. CDR3 length: 15 amino acids. The CDR3 sequence is CASSVGQGASDTQYF. The CDR3 DNA reads TGTGCCAGCAGTGTAGGACAGGGGGCATCAGATACGCAGTATTTT.

The rearrangement uses TRBV15 and TRBJ1-4; no clear D. This CDR3 has 14 residues. CDR1 LNHNV and CDR2 YYDKDF come from the germline V gene (reference sequence). V lost 4 bases and J 0 bases, leaving 6 bases between the germline ends. The CDR3 here is CATSTRTTNEKLFF. Written as DNA, the CDR3 is TGTGCCACCAGCACGAGGACAACTAATGAAAAACTGTTTTTT.

The chain carries TRBV2 and TRBJ1-1, with D hard to call. The CDR3 is made up of 13 amino acids. CDR1 is SNHLY and CDR2 is FYNNEI in the germline V gene. Trimming pared 7 bases from V and 0 bases from J, leaving 9 bases between. CDR3 sequence reads: CASNSFLNTEAFF. In nucleotides, the CDR3 is TGTGCCAGCAACAGCTTCTTGAACACTGAAGCTTTCTTT.

This sequence joins TRBV6-5 and TRBJ2-3; 12 positions match TRBD2. Germline loops: CDR1 MNHEY, CDR2 SVGAGI. J was trimmed by 4 bases and V by 7 bases; bases with no gene match: 6. This CDR3 comprises 15 residues. Here the CDR3 reads CASTPSGGAADTQYF. The DNA of the CDR3 is TGTGCCAGCACCCCTAGCGGGGGGGCCGCAGATACGCAGTATTTT.

This chain links TRBV2 with TRBJ1-2; D ambiguous. V lost 2 bases, J lost 8 bases, and 12 bases lay in between. Germline CDR1 and CDR2: SNHLY and FYNNEI. The CDR3 covers 13 residues. The CDR3 loop is CASSEIGRRGYTF. The CDR3 region has the DNA TGTGCCAGCAGTGAAATTGGGCGGAGGGGCTACACCTTC.

The rearrangement links TRBV19 to TRBJ1-5; D unclear. This CDR3 is 13 amino acids long. CDR1 is LNHDA, CDR2 SQIVND, per germline (reference sequence). V was shortened by 5 bases and J by 5 bases, with 10 bases between the two germline ends. CDR3 in DNA: TGTGCCAGTAGTTTATTAAATGATCAGCCCCAGCATTTT. Its protein is CASSLLNDQPQHF.

V gene TRBV6-4 combines with J gene TRBJ2-2; D is possibly TRBD1 (6 bases). Germline CDR1 MRHNA, CDR2 SNTAGT. The CDR3 totals 14 residues. Trimming stripped 8 bases from V and 2 bases from J, with 12 bases between. The CDR3 region has the DNA TGTGCCAGCGAGGCAGGGGATAACACCGGGGAGCTGTTTTTT. It translates to CASEAGDNTGELFF.

A word on this clone: One end of the junction fails to match germline, which may point to a read error. The DNA for the CDR3 is TGTGCCAGCAGCCTAGCGGGGGGGCAAGAGACCCAGTACTTC. Translation gives CASSLAGGQETQYF. J is TRBJ2-5 and V is TRBV7-2; 12 nucleotides align to TRBD2. The CDR3 loop spans 14 amino acids. Germline-derived CDR1 and CDR2 are SGHTA and FQGNSA.

This clone was detected a few times. The chain is built from TRBV19 and TRBJ1-6, with 7 positions matching TRBD1. The trim removed 8 bases at V and 7 bases at J, leaving 8 bases unmatched. Per germline, CDR1 LNHDA and CDR2 SQIVND (reference sequence). This CDR3 contains 14 residues. The CDR3 nucleotides are TGTGCCAGTTCCTCCGGGACAGAGAATTCACCCCTCCACTTT. Translated: CASSSGTENSPLHF.

V and J are TRBV24-1 and TRBJ2-3; 7 bases map to TRBD1. Germline V lookup: CDR1 KGHDR, CDR2 SFDVKD. The CDR3 length is 16 residues. V was clipped by 4 bases and J by 4 bases; unmatched bases: 10. For the CDR3, the DNA is TGTGCCACCAGTGAGCCGGGACAGAGAAGCGCAGATACGCAGTATTTT. Protein sequence: CATSEPGQRSADTQYF.

The V call is TRBV4-3, the J call TRBJ1-2, with TRBD1 matching over 9 bases. Germline CDR1 reads LGHNA; CDR2 reads YSLEER. Trimming cost V 0 bases and J 7 bases; bases outside gene matches: 3. The CDR3 spans 14 residues. The DNA for the CDR3 is TGCGCCAGCAGCCAAGAGCTGGACAGGGGTGGCTACACCTTC. Its protein is CASSQELDRGGYTF.

This rearrangement joins TRBV19 to TRBJ2-3, with TRBD1 matching 8 bases. The CDR3 consists of 16 residues. Trimming removed 7 bases from V and 4 bases from J; junction bases left unmatched: 13. The germline CDR1 and CDR2 sequences are LNHDA and SQIVND (reference sequence). The CDR3 region is CASNPGTGHHADTQYF. The DNA for the CDR3 is TGTGCCAGTAACCCCGGGACAGGCCACCATGCAGATACGCAGTATTTT.

The rearrangement links TRBV29-1 to TRBJ1-1; possibly TRBD1 for D (6 bases). Germline CDR1 is SQVTM and CDR2 is ANQGSEA. This CDR3 has 13 amino acids. Trimming cost V 6 bases and J 1 base, with 12 bases left between them. The CDR3 bases are TGCAGCGTGGGGGCGACAGGGAACACTGAAGCTTTCTTT. Translated: CSVGATGNTEAFF.

CDR3: CASSPTGSSPLHF. CDR3 nucleotides: TGTGCCAGCTCACCAACGGGATCCTCACCCCTCCACTTT. The chain couples TRBV18 to TRBJ1-6; D gene uncertain. Germline V lookup: CDR1 KGHSH, CDR2 LQKENI. V dropped 2 bases and J dropped 10 bases, with 9 bases sitting between them. The CDR3 runs to 13 residues. Full variable domain (remainder filled in from reference TRBV18 and TRBJ1-6): NAGVMQNPRHLVRRRGQEARLRCSPMKGHSHVYWYRQLPEEGLKFMVYLQKENIIDESGMPKERFSAEFPKEGPSILRIQQVVRGDSAAYFCASSPTGSSPLHFGNGTRLTVT.

V usage is TRBV7-9 and J usage is TRBJ1-1; possibly TRBD1 for D (6 bases). CDR1 is SEHNR, CDR2 FQNEAQ, per germline (reference sequence). The V and J ends lost 0 bases and 1 base respectively, with 9 bases between them. The CDR3 contains 15 residues. DNA of the CDR3: TGTGCCAGCAGCTTAGCCCAGGGACAGAACACTGAAGCTTTCTTT. Its protein is CASSLAQGQNTEAFF.

This clone occurred once. This chain links TRBV7-3 with TRBJ1-2; possibly TRBD1 for D (6 bases). V dropped 4 bases and J dropped 6 bases, with 9 bases sitting between them. The CDR3 has 12 amino acids. Germline CDR1 is SGHTA and CDR2 is FQGTGA. CDR3 DNA: TGTGCCAGCAGCTCAGGACAGAATGGCTACACCTTC. The encoded protein is CASSSGQNGYTF.

The chain carries TRBV10-3 and TRBJ2-3, with 7 bases aligning to TRBD1. Germline CDR1 is ENHRY and CDR2 is SYGVKD. J gave up 6 bases and V 2 bases, and 5 bases lay outside the gene matches. The CDR3 has 14 amino acids. The CDR3: CAISERTGGDTQYF. In nucleotides, the CDR3 is TGTGCCATCAGTGAGAGGACAGGCGGCGATACGCAGTATTTT.

The chain recombines TRBV6-2 or TRBV6-3 with TRBJ1-4; 7 bases agree with TRBD1. Trimming cost V 2 bases and J 5 bases; bases outside gene matches: 5. The CDR3 runs 15 residues. The germline V gene has CDR1 MNHEY and CDR2 SVGEGT. The CDR3, as DNA: TGTGCCAGCAGTTACCACAGGGGCGAGAATGAAAAACTGTTTTTT. It yields the protein CASSYHRGENEKLFF.

This sequence joins TRBV7-3 and TRBJ2-1; 9 bases map to TRBD2. The V gene's germline CDR1 is SGHTA and CDR2 FQGTGA. V was pared by 2 bases and J by 8 bases, with 7 bases of the junction left unmatched. The CDR3 extends over 15 amino acids. Written as DNA, the CDR3 is TGTGCCAGCAGCTTACGCCTAGCGGGGTTCTATGAGCAGTTCTTC. It specifies CASSLRLAGFYEQFF. Full variable domain (remainder filled in from reference TRBV7-3 and TRBJ2-1): GAGVSQTPSNKVTEKGKYVELRCDPISGHTALYWYRQSLGQGPEFLIYFQGTGAADDSGLPNDRFFAVRPEGSVSTLKIQRTERGDSAVYLCASSLRLAGFYEQFFGPGTRLTVL.

This chain connects TRBV7-2 to TRBJ2-2; D is ambiguous. Deletions cut 3 bases from V and 6 bases from J, with 11 bases between. Germline CDR1 is SGHTA and CDR2 is FQGNSA. The CDR3 loop spans 14 amino acids. The CDR3, as DNA: TGTGCCAGCAGCTTTTCTCGAACACCCGGGGAGCTGTTTTTT. Its protein is CASSFSRTPGELFF.